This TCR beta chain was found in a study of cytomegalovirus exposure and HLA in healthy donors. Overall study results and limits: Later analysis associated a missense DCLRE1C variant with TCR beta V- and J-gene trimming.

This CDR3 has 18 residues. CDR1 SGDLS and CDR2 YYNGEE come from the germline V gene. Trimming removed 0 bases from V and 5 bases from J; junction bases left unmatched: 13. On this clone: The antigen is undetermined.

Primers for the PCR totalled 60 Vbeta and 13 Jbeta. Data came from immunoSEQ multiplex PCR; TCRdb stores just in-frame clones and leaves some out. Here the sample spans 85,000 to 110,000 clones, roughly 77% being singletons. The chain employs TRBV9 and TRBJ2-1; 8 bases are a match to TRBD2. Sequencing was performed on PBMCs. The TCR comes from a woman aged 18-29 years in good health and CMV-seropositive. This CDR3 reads CASSVEPLGGRLNNEQFF. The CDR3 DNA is TGTGCCAGCAGCGTAGAGCCCCTCGGCGGGAGGCTCAACAATGAGCAGTTCTTC.